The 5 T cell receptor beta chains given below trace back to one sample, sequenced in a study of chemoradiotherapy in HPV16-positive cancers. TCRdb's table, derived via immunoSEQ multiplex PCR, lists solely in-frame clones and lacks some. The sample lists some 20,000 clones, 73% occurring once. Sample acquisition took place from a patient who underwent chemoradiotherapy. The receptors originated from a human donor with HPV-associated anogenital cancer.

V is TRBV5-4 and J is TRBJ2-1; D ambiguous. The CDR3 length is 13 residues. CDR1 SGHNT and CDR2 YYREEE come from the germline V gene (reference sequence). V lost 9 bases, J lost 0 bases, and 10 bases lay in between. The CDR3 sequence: CATGLTSYNEQFF. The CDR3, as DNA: TGTGCCACCGGCCTTACCTCCTACAATGAGCAGTTCTTC.

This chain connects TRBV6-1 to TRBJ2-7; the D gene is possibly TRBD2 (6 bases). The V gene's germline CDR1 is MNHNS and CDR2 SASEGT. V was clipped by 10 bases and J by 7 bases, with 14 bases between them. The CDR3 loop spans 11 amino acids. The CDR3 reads CATSGVVEQYF. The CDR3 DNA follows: TGTGCCACCTCGGGGGTGGTAGAGCAGTACTTC.

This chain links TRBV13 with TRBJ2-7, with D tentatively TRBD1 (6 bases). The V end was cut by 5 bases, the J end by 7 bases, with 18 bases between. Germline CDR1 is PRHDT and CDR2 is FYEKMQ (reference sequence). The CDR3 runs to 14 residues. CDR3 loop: CASSPTQGTREQYF. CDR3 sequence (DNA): TGTGCCAGCAGCCCGACTCAAGGGACAAGAGAGCAGTACTTC. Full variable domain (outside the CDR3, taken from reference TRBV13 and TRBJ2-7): AAGVIQSPRHLIKEKRETATLKCYPIPRHDTVYWYQQGPGQDPQFLISFYEKMQSDKGSIPDRFSAQQFSDYHSELNMSSLELGDSALYFCASSPTQGTREQYFGPGTRLTVT.

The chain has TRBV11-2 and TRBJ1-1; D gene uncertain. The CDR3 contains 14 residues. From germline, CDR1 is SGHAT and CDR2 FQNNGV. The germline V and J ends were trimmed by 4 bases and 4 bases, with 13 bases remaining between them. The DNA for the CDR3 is TGTGCCAGCAGCTCCTCGGGGTTTTTCACTGAAGCTTTCTTT. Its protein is CASSSSGFFTEAFF.

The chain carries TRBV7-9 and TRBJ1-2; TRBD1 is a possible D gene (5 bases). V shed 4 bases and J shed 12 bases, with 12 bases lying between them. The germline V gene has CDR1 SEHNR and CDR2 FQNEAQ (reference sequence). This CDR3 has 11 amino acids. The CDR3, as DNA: TGTGCCAGCAGCTCGGACTGGGGGGACACCTTC. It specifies CASSSDWGDTF.